The table lists the clone carrying this T cell receptor beta chain with many counts. Its antigen is as yet unknown. These data originate in a study of spatial heterogeneity in lung cancer. General study points: In tumors, expanded intratumoral alpha and beta TCR counts tracked mutation counts.

Every TCR cDNA molecule carried a tag that served as a unique molecular identifier. TCRdb redid the calling of the 5' RACE reads with MiXCR, one entry per CDR3 protein. The table records approximately 20,000 distinct CDR3 sequences, approximately 6.5% of them present only once. Germline loops: CDR1 SGHRS, CDR2 YFSETQ. The CDR3 consists of 13 residues. The V gene lost 2 bases and the J gene lost 3 bases, with 7 bases spanning the gap. Time point given: sample taken at primary tumor resection. In each case, whole RNA from tumor, nontumor lung or frozen PBMC was sequenced unsorted. Sequenced here: lung tumor tissue, sampled at surgery. The chain combines TRBV5-1 with TRBJ2-3; unclear D gene. The source of this sequence is a female donor with early-stage non-small cell lung cancer. Written as DNA, the CDR3 is TGCGCCAGCAGCTTCTCGGATACAGATACGCAGTATTTT. It specifies CASSFSDTDTQYF.